Included here is one T cell receptor beta chain sequence, with context. The germline V gene has CDR1 MNHNS and CDR2 SASEGT. The ends lost 7 bases at V and 4 bases at J; junction bases unmatched: 6. This CDR3 comprises 13 residues. The data stem from a study of technical replicates of blood from a handful of donors. Profiled with immunoSEQ multiplex PCR; TCRdb holds only in-frame clones, not every one. The table shows 65,000 to 85,000 clones, with approximately 97% occurring only once. The TCR sequence derives from a human donor in good health. The source material was T cells isolated from PBMCs. The V gene is TRBV6-1, the J gene TRBJ2-7; 8 bases match TRBD1. The CDR3: CASNGDRNYEQYF. CDR3 bases: TGTGCCAGCAATGGGGACAGGAATTACGAGCAGTACTTC.